These 18 T cell receptor beta chains originate from one sample sequenced in a study of T cell responses to AZD1222 COVID-19 vaccine. Clones were sequenced by immunoSEQ multiplex PCR, and TCRdb holds only the in-frame ones, with some missing. Of 110,000 to 150,000 clones in the sample, approximately 83% were seen once. The sample was peripheral blood, taken on day 0 of AZD1222 vaccination. All receptors come from an adult in good health.

The chain links TRBV13 to TRBJ2-7; a weak D match, TRBD1 (6 bases). The germline V gene has CDR1 PRHDT and CDR2 FYEKMQ (reference sequence). Trimming stripped 5 bases from V and 3 bases from J, with 17 bases between. The CDR3 covers 15 residues. CDR3 sequence reads: CASSRNPDRDYEQYF. The CDR3 DNA reads as TGTGCCAGCAGCCGTAACCCGGACAGAGACTACGAGCAGTACTTC.

The V call is TRBV5-8, the J call TRBJ2-7, with 9 bases lining up with TRBD1. This CDR3 has 13 amino acids. Germline lookup yields CDR1 SGHTS and CDR2 YDEGEE. V dropped 6 bases and J dropped 6; count of bases not matched to a gene: 7. This chain's CDR3 is CASMLTGGFEQYF. DNA of the CDR3: TGTGCCAGCATGCTGACAGGGGGTTTCGAGCAGTACTTC.

The rearrangement uses TRBV7-9 and TRBJ1-1; D uncertain. Trimming stripped 2 bases from V and 6 bases from J, with 13 bases between. This CDR3 contains 14 residues. Germline V lookup: CDR1 SEHNR, CDR2 FQNEAQ (reference sequence). The CDR3 reads CASSLSGESAEAFF. The CDR3 nucleotides are TGTGCCAGCAGCTTAAGCGGGGAAAGCGCTGAAGCTTTCTTT.

This clone appeared a few times. The chain is built from TRBV5-8 and TRBJ1-5, with D possibly TRBD1 on 6 matching bases. The CDR3 consists of 14 residues. The germline V and J ends were trimmed by 4 bases and 6 bases, with 14 bases remaining between them. Germline lookup yields CDR1 SGHTS and CDR2 YDEGEE. The CDR3 sequence: CASSATGRGQPQHF. CDR3 DNA sequence: TGTGCCAGCAGCGCCACAGGGAGGGGTCAGCCCCAGCATTTT.

The gene calls are TRBV30 and TRBJ1-6; 7 bases map to TRBD1. The junction had 6 bases not matched to a gene; V was cut back by 1 base and J by 9 bases. CDR3 size: 14 residues. Per germline, CDR1 GTSNPN and CDR2 SVGIG (reference sequence). The CDR3, as DNA: TGTGCCTGGAGTGAACAGGGGAAGGGTTCACCCCTCCACTTT. Residues: CAWSEQGKGSPLHF.

The chain joins TRBV2 to TRBJ2-7; unclear D gene. This CDR3 comprises 13 residues. Trimming took 0 bases from V and 4 from J, leaving 7 bases between them. Looked up from germline, CDR1 is SNHLY and CDR2 is FYNNEI. CDR3 sequence (DNA): TGTGCCAGCAGTGAAGCGATGAGATACGAGCAGTACTTC. This translates into CASSEAMRYEQYF.

This clone was recorded once. The rearrangement links TRBV12-3 or TRBV12-4 to TRBJ1-2; no definite D call. The CDR3 consists of 13 residues. Trimming left V 8 bases short and J 4 bases short, with 14 bases between. CDR3: CASGVAASYGYTF. CDR3 bases: TGTGCCAGCGGAGTAGCAGCCTCCTATGGCTACACCTTC.

Concerning this clone itself: Within the sample, other DNA sequences also encode this same CDR3. The chain joins TRBV12-3 or TRBV12-4 to TRBJ2-7, with D unclear. This CDR3 comprises 13 residues. V lost 1 base to trimming and J lost 1 base, with 5 bases between them. CDR3 residues: CASSLGSSYEQYF. The CDR3 DNA follows: TGTGCCAGCAGTTTAGGCAGTTCCTACGAGCAGTACTTC.

V is TRBV6-1 and J is TRBJ2-7; no definite D call. Germline CDR1 reads MNHNS; CDR2 reads SASEGT. The CDR3 contains 13 residues. The V end was cut by 6 bases, the J end by 0 bases, with 9 bases between. CDR3 loop: CASSLGHSYEQYF. CDR3 nucleotides: TGTGCCAGCAGCTTGGGTCACTCCTACGAGCAGTACTTC.

V usage is TRBV28 and J usage is TRBJ1-2; D is ambiguous. Germline V gene data show CDR1 as MDHEN and CDR2 as SYDVKM. V dropped 2 bases and J dropped 8 bases, with 6 bases sitting between them. The CDR3 loop spans 11 amino acids. The CDR3 DNA follows: TGTGCCAGCAGTTTAGGGTTCGGCTACACCTTC. Amino acids: CASSLGFGYTF.

The chain couples TRBV9 to TRBJ1-2; D gene ambiguous. V was trimmed by 0 bases and J by 4 bases, leaving 10 bases between them. The CDR3 runs to 14 residues. CDR1 is SGDLS and CDR2 is YYNGEE in the germline V gene. The CDR3 sequence is CASSVAADSYGYTF. In DNA, the CDR3 is TGTGCCAGCAGCGTAGCGGCAGATAGCTATGGCTACACCTTC. The whole variable domain, remainder taken from reference TRBV9 and TRBJ1-2, is DSGVTQTPKHLITATGQRVTLRCSPRSGDLSVYWYQQSLDQGLQFLIQYYNGEERAKGNILERFSAQQFPDLHSELNLSSLELGDSALYFCASSVAADSYGYTFGSGTRLTVV.

This chain joins TRBV28 and TRBJ1-2, with D maybe TRBD1 (5 bases). V was cut by 3 bases and J by 3 bases, with 5 bases left in between. CDR1 is MDHEN and CDR2 is SYDVKM in the germline V gene. The CDR3 is 12 amino acids. The CDR3 DNA sequence: TGTGCCAGCAGTTTCAGGGACTATGGCTACACCTTC. It encodes CASSFRDYGYTF.

This clone occurred once. The chain joins TRBV28 to TRBJ2-2; D is unclear. The V gene's germline CDR1 is MDHEN and CDR2 SYDVKM. The CDR3 is made up of 17 amino acids. V shed 5 bases and J shed 5 bases, with 21 bases lying between them. CDR3 residues: CASSRDFWDPRTGELFF. DNA for the CDR3: TGTGCCAGCAGTCGAGATTTTTGGGATCCTCGAACCGGGGAGCTGTTTTTT.

This chain connects TRBV11-3 to TRBJ2-3, with D possibly being TRBD2 (5 bases). The CDR3 length is 17 residues. The ends were cut back, 2 bases at V and 1 base at J, with 16 bases in the middle. CDR1 SGHNT and CDR2 YENEEA come from the germline V gene. CDR3 loop: CASSLLSVGAGTDTQYF. DNA for the CDR3: TGTGCCAGCAGCTTATTGTCGGTGGGAGCAGGCACAGATACGCAGTATTTT.

The chain links TRBV25-1 to TRBJ2-3; the D is unclear. The CDR3 loop spans 12 amino acids. V was pared by 4 bases and J by 9 bases, with 11 bases between. The germline CDR1 and CDR2 sequences are MGHDK and SYGVNS. The CDR3 nucleotides read TGTGCCAGCAGTGGAGCTGCGGAGACGCAGTATTTT. It translates to CASSGAAETQYF.

This clone was picked up a small number of times. The rearrangement links TRBV20-1 to TRBJ2-7; D remains ambiguous. This CDR3 is 15 amino acids long. Germline V CDR1 and CDR2: DFQATT, SNEGSKA (reference sequence). Trimming removed 3 bases from V and 0 bases from J, with 15 bases in between. The CDR3: CSASPTLLTSYEQYF. The CDR3 nucleotides are TGCAGTGCTAGTCCTACCCTACTTACCTCCTACGAGCAGTACTTC.

V is TRBV9 and J is TRBJ2-1; 10 bases fit TRBD1. Germline V gene sequence: CDR1 SGDLS, CDR2 YYNGEE. J was trimmed by 7 bases and V by 0 bases; bases with no gene match: 4. This CDR3 has 15 residues. The CDR3 bases are TGTGCCAGCAGCGTAGCGACAGGGGGCAGAAATGAGCAGTTCTTC. It codes for CASSVATGGRNEQFF.

This clone was found once. The chain has TRBV7-2 and TRBJ1-1; D is unclear. V lost 3 bases and J 0 bases, leaving 8 bases between the germline ends. The V gene's germline CDR1 is SGHTA and CDR2 FQGNSA. The CDR3 totals 14 residues. CDR3 coding DNA: TGTGCCAGCAGCTTTACAGATCTGAACACTGAAGCTTTCTTT. This encodes CASSFTDLNTEAFF.